This T cell receptor (beta chain) was recovered during a study of T-cell reconstitution after alpha-beta-depleted transplantation in children. Germline-derived CDR1 and CDR2 are SQVTM and ANQGSEA. With 5 bases clipped from V and 3 bases from J, the junction kept 2 bases outside the gene matches. The CDR3 is 12 residues long. A TCRbeta library incorporating unique molecular identifiers was prepared. TCRdb reanalysed the PCR reads using MiXCR and keeps one entry per CDR3 protein. The sample carries approximately 650,000 distinct CDR3 sequences, about an eighth recorded once. Study outcomes and limitations: As was reported, about two months after transplant, alpha-beta T cells came from several hundred expanded graft clones. At day 60, the high TCRbeta diversity found in some patients originated from recipient T cells and thymic progenitors that had survived. Newly made T cells mostly supplied T-cell counts and diversity one year after transplant.

This clonotype was seen ten or more times. The antigen remains unidentified. This TCR derives from a girl aged 2 to 9 with congenital amegakaryocytic thrombocytopenia, due to receive a stem cell transplant. This sequence joins TRBV29-1 and TRBJ2-5, with TRBD1 matching 8 bases. The sequenced sample was PBMCs, obtained before TCRalphabeta/CD19-depleted stem cell transplant. The CDR3 DNA sequence: TGCAGCGTTCCGGACAGGGAAGAGACCCAGTACTTC. Residues: CSVPDREETQYF.